The 22 T cell receptor beta chains below come from one sample, sequenced in a study of blood T cell repertoires in COVID-19. The data were produced by immunoSEQ multiplex PCR, yet TCRdb's version contains in-frame clones alone and is incomplete. The top ten hold roughly 20% of the sample, which has roughly 150,000 clones, around three quarters seen once. Specimen: PBMCs or T cells enriched from blood (not recorded which). The source is a woman aged 70-85 years in a cohort exposed to, infected with or recovered from COVID-19 (not recorded which).

The genes are TRBV29-1 and TRBJ1-2; 7 bases match TRBD1. This CDR3 spans 12 amino acids. Germline CDR1 is SQVTM and CDR2 is ANQGSEA. The V and J ends lost 5 bases and 7 bases, in that order; junction bases with no gene match: 7. The CDR3 reads CSVNPDRVGYTF. The CDR3 DNA sequence: TGCAGCGTTAACCCTGACAGGGTTGGCTACACCTTC.

The chain carries TRBV19 and TRBJ2-3; the D gene is possibly TRBD2 (6 bases). V lost 7 bases to trimming and J lost 4 bases, with 15 bases between them. The CDR3 loop spans 14 amino acids. Germline V lookup: CDR1 LNHDA, CDR2 SQIVND (reference sequence). CDR3 residues: CASNDGSSPDTQYF. The CDR3 DNA follows: TGTGCCAGTAATGACGGGAGTAGCCCAGATACGCAGTATTTT. The full variable domain, in which reference TRBV19 and TRBJ2-3 provide the parts outside the CDR3, is DGGITQSPKYLFRKEGQNVTLSCEQNLNHDAMYWYRQDPGQGLRLIYYSQIVNDFQKGDIAEGYSVSREKKESFPLTVTSAQKNPTAFYLCASNDGSSPDTQYFGPGTRLTVL.

The rearrangement links TRBV6-1 to TRBJ2-7; tentatively, D is TRBD2 (5 bases). Germline V CDR1 and CDR2: MNHNS, SASEGT. V lost 3 bases, J lost 0 bases, and 9 bases lay in between. CDR3 length: 14 residues. This chain's CDR3 is CASSDPGYSYEQYF. The CDR3, as DNA: TGTGCCAGCAGTGACCCGGGATACTCCTACGAGCAGTACTTC.

V is TRBV4-3 and J is TRBJ1-4, with TRBD1 as a possible D gene (6 bases). From germline, CDR1 is LGHNA and CDR2 YSLEER. Trimming cost V 4 bases and J 2 bases, with 14 bases left between them. This CDR3 is built from 16 residues. The CDR3, as DNA: TGCGCCAGCAGCCCCCTCGGGGGGCGGACTAATGAAAAACTGTTTTTT. Translating it yields CASSPLGGRTNEKLFF.

This clone was observed a single time. The chain is built from TRBV2 and TRBJ2-2, with D perhaps TRBD1 (6 bases). Germline V gene sequence: CDR1 SNHLY, CDR2 FYNNEI. The CDR3 has 14 amino acids. V lost 2 bases and J lost 7, with 11 bases in between. This CDR3 is CASSEQGSYGELFF. The CDR3 region has the DNA TGTGCCAGCAGTGAACAGGGGTCATACGGGGAGCTGTTTTTT.

This clone came up a few times. V is TRBV20-1 and J is TRBJ2-5, with D possibly TRBD2 on 6 matching bases. The CDR3 is 12 residues long. CDR1 and CDR2 (germline): DFQATT, SNEGSKA (reference sequence). V lost 3 bases to trimming and J lost 2 bases, with 7 bases between them. CDR3 DNA sequence: TGCAGTGCTAGTGGGAGGCAAGAGACCCAGTACTTC. It is translated as CSASGRQETQYF.

The V and J genes are TRBV28 and TRBJ1-5; no definite D call. This CDR3 comprises 14 residues. The V gene lost 5 bases and the J gene lost 0 bases, with 8 bases spanning the gap. Looked up from germline, CDR1 is MDHEN and CDR2 is SYDVKM. The CDR3 DNA reads as TGTGCCAGCAGTAGAGATAATAGCAATCAGCCCCAGCATTTT. Its protein is CASSRDNSNQPQHF.

V is TRBV27 and J is TRBJ2-5; unclear D gene. The CDR3 has 13 residues. Germline-derived CDR1 and CDR2 are MNHEY and SMNVEV (reference sequence). Trimming removed 6 bases at V and 5 bases at J, with 13 bases between. The CDR3 sequence: CASSHNPLETQYF. As DNA, the CDR3 is TGTGCCAGCAGCCACAACCCCCTGGAGACCCAGTACTTC.

This chain uses TRBV5-1 with TRBJ1-3; possible D gene TRBD1, 5 bases. V was clipped by 4 bases and J by 2 bases, with 13 bases between them. Germline assignment: CDR1 SGHRS and CDR2 YFSETQ. CDR3 length equals 15 residues. The CDR3 loop reads CASSPREGTGNTIYF. The DNA of the CDR3 is TGCGCCAGCAGCCCCCGGGAGGGGACTGGAAACACCATATATTTT.

With respect to this clone: Other DNA sequences in the same sample also yield this CDR3. The V gene is TRBV28, the J gene TRBJ1-1; D may be TRBD1 (5 bases). V gave up 5 bases and J gave up 4 bases, with 8 bases separating them. CDR3 size: 12 residues. CDR1 and CDR2 from the germline V gene are MDHEN and SYDVKM. The CDR3 DNA reads as TGTGCCAGCAGTACAGGATCCACTGAAGCTTTCTTT. Its translation is CASSTGSTEAFF.

V usage is TRBV28 and J usage is TRBJ1-5; D is possibly TRBD1 (5 bases). CDR3 length: 15 residues. V dropped 7 bases and J dropped 5 bases, with 18 bases sitting between them. Per the germline V gene, CDR1 is MDHEN and CDR2 is SYDVKM. The DNA of the CDR3 is TGTGCCAGCACCTTGGGGGGGGGAACATATCAGCCCCAGCATTTT. It yields the protein CASTLGGGTYQPQHF.

This clone was recorded many times. This chain connects TRBV6-5 to TRBJ1-1; D gene ambiguous. The germline CDR1 and CDR2 sequences are MNHEY and SVGAGI. The CDR3 has 13 amino acids. V shed 4 bases and J shed 5 bases, with 11 bases lying between them. CDR3 protein: CASSSQVKTEAFF. The DNA of the CDR3 is TGTGCCAGCAGTTCTCAGGTAAAGACTGAAGCTTTCTTT.

The rearrangement joins TRBV7-3 to TRBJ2-1; 12 bases fit TRBD2. With V trimmed by 0 bases and J by 8 bases, 5 bases remained unmatched. The CDR3 runs to 16 residues. CDR1 SGHTA and CDR2 FQGTGA come from the germline V gene. As DNA, the CDR3 is TGTGCCAGCAGCTTAACGACGACTAGCGGGAGACATGAGCAGTTCTTC. Its translation: CASSLTTTSGRHEQFF. The entire variable domain, with the rest obtained from reference TRBV7-3 and TRBJ2-1, is as follows: GAGVSQTPSNKVTEKGKYVELRCDPISGHTALYWYRQSLGQGPEFLIYFQGTGAADDSGLPNDRFFAVRPEGSVSTLKIQRTERGDSAVYLCASSLTTTSGRHEQFFGPGTRLTVL.

The chain carries TRBV6-5 and TRBJ1-6, with 9 bases that match TRBD1. Germline assignment: CDR1 MNHEY and CDR2 SVGAGI. V was clipped by 2 bases and J by 8 bases; unmatched bases: 7. There are 16 residues in the CDR3. In nucleotides, the CDR3 is TGTGCCAGCAGTTACGGTGGGGGACAGGGTGATTCACCCCTCCACTTT. It encodes CASSYGGGQGDSPLHF.

The V call is TRBV19, the J call TRBJ1-3; D is perhaps TRBD1 (6 bases). The ends were cut back, 8 bases at V and 2 bases at J, with 13 bases in the middle. Looked up from germline, CDR1 is LNHDA and CDR2 is SQIVND (reference sequence). CDR3 length equals 14 residues. CDR3 protein: CASVRPGAGNTIYF. CDR3 nucleotide sequence: TGTGCCAGTGTCCGTCCAGGGGCTGGAAACACCATATATTTT.

In this sample, this clone turned up once. V and J are TRBV7-8 and TRBJ2-1; TRBD1 might be the D (5 bases). CDR1 is SGHVS, CDR2 FQNEAQ, per germline. V was clipped by 2 bases and J by 6 bases, with 14 bases between them. This CDR3 contains 15 residues. This chain's CDR3 is CASSLKDTIPNEQFF. The CDR3 coding sequence is TGTGCCAGCAGCTTAAAGGACACTATCCCCAATGAGCAGTTCTTC.

The gene calls are TRBV5-1 and TRBJ2-7; 7 positions agree with TRBD1. J gave up 1 base and V 3 bases, and 4 bases lay outside the gene matches. CDR3 length equals 14 residues. Germline CDR1 and CDR2: SGHRS and YFSETQ. The CDR3 sequence: CASSSGQLSYEQYF. DNA for the CDR3: TGCGCCAGCAGCTCGGGACAGTTGTCCTACGAGCAGTACTTC.

The rearrangement joins TRBV28 to TRBJ2-5; 8 nucleotides align to TRBD2. Germline V gene sequence: CDR1 MDHEN, CDR2 SYDVKM. This CDR3 has 15 residues. V shed 2 bases, J shed 5 bases, and the junction held 7 bases outside the gene matches. The CDR3 reads CASSLEAGGWETQYF. CDR3 DNA: TGTGCCAGCAGTTTAGAGGCGGGAGGATGGGAGACCCAGTACTTC. Supplemented by reference TRBV28 and TRBJ2-5, the full variable domain reads DVKVTQSSRYLVKRTGEKVFLECVQDMDHENMFWYRQDPGLGLRLIYFSYDVKMKEKGDIPEGYSVSREKKERFSLILESASTNQTSMYLCASSLEAGGWETQYFGPGTRLLVL.

The chain joins TRBV11-2 to TRBJ1-2; maybe TRBD1 (5 bases). The V end was cut by 5 bases, the J end by 6 bases, with 16 bases between. This CDR3 has 14 amino acids. Germline V CDR1 and CDR2: SGHAT, FQNNGV. In nucleotides, the CDR3 is TGTGCCAGCAGCCAATTAGGGGTCCGCGATGGCTACACCTTC. Translation gives CASSQLGVRDGYTF.

V and J are TRBV3-1 (or the pseudogene TRBV3-2) and TRBJ2-7; weak D call: TRBD2 (6 bases). V dropped 4 bases and J dropped 4 bases, with 11 bases sitting between them. The CDR3 sequence is 13 residues long. Germline CDR1 reads LGHDT; CDR2 reads YNNKEL (reference sequence). The CDR3 here is CASSPVEGYEQYF. CDR3 in DNA: TGTGCCAGCAGCCCAGTGGAGGGTTACGAGCAGTACTTC.

The J gene is TRBJ2-1, the V gene TRBV4-1; TRBD2 is a possible D gene (6 bases). Germline values: CDR1 MGHRA, CDR2 YSYEKL. Trimming removed 4 bases from V and 7 bases from J, with 17 bases in between. The CDR3 consists of 15 residues. CDR3 sequence reads: CASSPRLGPGNEQFF. CDR3 coding DNA: TGCGCCAGCAGCCCGCGACTAGGGCCCGGGAATGAGCAGTTCTTC.

This chain links TRBV27 with TRBJ1-2, with a possible D match to TRBD1 (6 bases). Between the trimmed V and J ends, which lost 2 bases and 4 bases, there was a span of 8 bases. CDR1 and CDR2 (germline): MNHEY, SMNVEV (reference sequence). The CDR3 sequence is 13 residues long. CDR3 sequence reads: CASSLAGAYGYTF. CDR3 sequence (DNA): TGTGCCAGCAGTTTAGCAGGGGCCTATGGCTACACCTTC.